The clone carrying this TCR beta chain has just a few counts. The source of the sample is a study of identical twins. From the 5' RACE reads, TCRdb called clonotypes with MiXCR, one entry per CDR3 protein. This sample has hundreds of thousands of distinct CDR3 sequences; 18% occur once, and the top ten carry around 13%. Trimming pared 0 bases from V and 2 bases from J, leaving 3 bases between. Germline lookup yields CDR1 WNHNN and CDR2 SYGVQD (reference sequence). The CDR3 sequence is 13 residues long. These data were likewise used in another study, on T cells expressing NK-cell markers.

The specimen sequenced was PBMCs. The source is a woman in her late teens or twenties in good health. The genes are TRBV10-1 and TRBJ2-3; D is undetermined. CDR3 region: CASSESITDTQYF. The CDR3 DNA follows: TGCGCCAGCAGTGAGTCTATCACAGATACGCAGTATTTT.